The clone carrying this T cell receptor (beta chain) came up many times. What it binds is unknown. V was pared by 3 bases and J by 0 bases, with 9 bases between. Germline-derived CDR1 and CDR2 are LNHDA and SQIVND (reference sequence). The CDR3 is made up of 15 amino acids. Breast cancer patients provided tissue from their axillary draining lymph nodes. These data are taken from a study of breast tumors, draining lymph nodes, adjacent tissues. Study findings and constraints: Data only fit, rather than demonstrated, lymph node origin of most tumor T cells. Luminal-like breast cancer showed significantly greater tumor-nontumor repertoire similarity than basal-like breast cancer did. Compared with lymph nodes, tumors were less diverse; compared with nontumor tissue, more.

TCRdb recomputed calls from the multiplex PCR reads with MiXCR, one row per CDR3 protein. The data show approximately 180,000 distinct CDR3 sequences, 25% to 40% seen once. The clonotype was recovered from a female donor with breast cancer. Some clones in this sample may be carry-over from other donors' samples. The chain links TRBV19 to TRBJ2-1; D gene unclear. Sequencing was performed on axillary lymph node tissue. The CDR3 coding sequence is TGTGCCAGTAGTATCATAAGAGCCTCCTACAATGAGCAGTTCTTC. The encoded protein is CASSIIRASYNEQFF.